This T cell receptor (beta chain) was obtained from a study of blood T cells in healthy people across ages (dated by TCRdb to the mid-2010s). Study-level background: In model experiments, template switching captured roughly one uniquely barcoded TCR beta cDNA molecule for every two T cells. Using deep sequencing normalized with unique cDNA molecular identifiers, the study measured how TCR beta repertoire diversity changes with age. Four age groups were formed from the donors: young (average roughly 15 years), middle-aged (around 39), aged (62) and long-lived (about 80). Donors of different ages were randomly distributed across sequencing lanes to avoid experimental bias. Using the same blood draw, the study looked at two additional independent replicas of 1 million unique cDNA reads for two donors, one aged 18 to 29 and the other aged 80 or older.

Library preparation was by 5' RACE. The listed sequencing device is Illumina HiSeq 2500. The second PCR ran for roughly 7 to 11 cycles and used a J-beta primer mix along with a sample-barcoded 5' primer. A template-switch 5' adaptor carrying 12 random nucleotides introduced a unique molecular identifier onto each TCR beta cDNA molecule. Each sample yielded at least 2.5 million CDR3-containing paired-end reads. The Mint cDNA synthesis kit, primed by a TRBC-specific oligonucleotide, was used to synthesize first-strand cDNA from all RNA. Following uracil-DNA glycosylase treatment, all cDNA underwent a first 18-cycle PCR with the universal primers M1SS and BC2_uni_R. Per the source publication's procedure: For normalization, 1 million high-quality reads, each with a distinct molecular identifier, were randomly selected from each sample. Instead of being binned into consensus sequences, reads that shared molecular identifiers were thrown out. MiTCR, run with a Q25 quality threshold and the strictest error-elimination algorithm, handled CDR3 identification, clonotype clustering and error correction. Lower-bound total TCR beta diversity was estimated with a nonparametric unseen species model using Euler transformation. The public reads were reprocessed in TCRdb via fastp at Q25 and MiXCR, keeping in-frame beta chains. Duplicate CDR3 protein sequences are folded into a single record with the most common DNA and genes. The V and J calls were not made by the authors but by TCRdb's processing. This sample holds about 620,000 distinct CDR3 sequences; roughly half were observed only once. Approximately 13% of the sample rests with the top ten.

Details on this clonotype: Its antigen is currently not known. Given a much more abundant clone one base away, this may be a read error.

Overall results and qualifications from the work: As age increased, observed TCR beta diversity per million T cells dropped in a roughly linear way, and a significant reduction was already evident by age 40. Since profiling was done on bulk unsorted PBMCs, naive and antigen-experienced compartments could not be conclusively compared. Donor CMV infection status was unknown, potentially confounding age-related changes in expanded clonotypes. Estimates of total diversity based on one million sequenced T cells were regarded as lower bounds and as underestimates. Observed TCR beta diversity correlated strongly with the percentage of naive T cells measured by flow cytometry. Compared with the aged group, more naive CD4+ T cells, fewer expanded clones and increased TCR diversity were shown by the long-lived group, suggesting age selection.

Its CDR3 holds 16 amino acids, cysteine through phenylalanine. The CDR3 DNA has 48 bases and is translated from base 1. The trim is 4 bases for V and 0 bases for J, with a gap of 14 bases between the germline ends. Systemically healthy Caucasian individuals from Russia, 39 in total and aged roughly 6 to 90 years, were included as donors. Each donor gave ten milliliters of peripheral blood, drawn into EDTA-treated Vacutainer tubes. Ficoll-Paque density-gradient centrifugation was used to isolate PBMCs, with at least 6 million obtained per sample. Total RNA, at least 6 micrograms per sample, was extracted from PBMCs with Trizol reagent. Naive CD45RAhigh/CD27high T cell percentages were measured by flow cytometry on a PBMC aliquot from every donor.

Material for sequencing was blood. The clonotype comes from an elderly woman in good health. This sequence uses TRBV12-3 or TRBV12-4 and TRBJ2-3, with no confidently assigned D gene. The CDR3 region: CASSSRSRFSTDTQYF. The nucleotide sequence reads TGTGCCAGCAGTTCCCGGTCTAGGTTTAGCACAGATACGCAGTATTTT.